These 19 T cell receptor beta chains were sequenced from one sample in a study of T cell responses to AZD1222 COVID-19 vaccine. TCRdb keeps only in-frame clones here, not all; method: immunoSEQ multiplex PCR. The sample has about 130,000 clones; around 85% are singletons. Source: peripheral blood, taken 28 days after the second AZD1222 dose. The origin of the receptors is an adult who received the AZD1222 COVID-19 vaccine.

CDR3 sequence (DNA): TGTGCCAGCAGCCCGCGGGGGGGCTTATTAAATGAGCAGTTCTTC. Its protein product is CASSPRGGLLNEQFF. The chain recombines TRBV11-3 with TRBJ2-1; 9 bases map to TRBD2. Trimming cost V 5 bases and J 7 bases; bases outside gene matches: 9. CDR3 length: 15 residues. Germline V gene data show CDR1 as SGHNT and CDR2 as YENEEA.

The chain employs TRBV2 and TRBJ1-5; D possibly corresponds to TRBD1 (6 bases). CDR3 length: 14 residues. Between the trimmed V and J ends, which lost 4 bases and 5 bases, there was a span of 12 bases. Germline values: CDR1 SNHLY, CDR2 FYNNEI. The CDR3 DNA sequence: TGTGCCAGCAGTGGGAACAGGGCGGATCAGCCCCAGCATTTT. Amino acids: CASSGNRADQPQHF.

The chain carries TRBV11-2 and TRBJ1-2; weak D call: TRBD1 (6 bases). Germline CDR1 is SGHAT and CDR2 is FQNNGV. V was cut by 4 bases and J by 1 base, with 10 bases left in between. The CDR3 sequence is 14 residues long. This chain's CDR3 is CASSSNRVNYGYTF. The CDR3, as DNA: TGTGCCAGCAGCTCAAACAGGGTTAACTATGGCTACACCTTC.

The chain carries TRBV5-1 and TRBJ2-3; 8 nucleotides match TRBD2. With V trimmed by 4 bases and J by 6 bases, 10 bases remained unmatched. The CDR3 has 15 amino acids. Germline assignment: CDR1 SGHRS and CDR2 YFSETQ. CDR3: CASSAGRLAMDTQYF. Here the CDR3 DNA reads TGCGCCAGCAGCGCCGGTCGACTAGCGATGGATACGCAGTATTTT.

The gene calls are TRBV6-5 and TRBJ2-1; D uncertain. The CDR3 totals 15 residues. V lost 0 bases and J lost 4, with 10 bases in between. The germline gives CDR1 MNHEY, CDR2 SVGAGI. The CDR3, as DNA: TGTGCCAGCAGTTACTCGACATTCAATTACAATGAGCAGTTCTTC. Translated: CASSYSTFNYNEQFF.

Here the CDR3 reads CASSPGANVLTF. For the CDR3, the DNA is TGTGCCAGCAGTCCTGGGGCCAACGTCCTGACTTTC. The chain uses TRBV12-3 or TRBV12-4 and TRBJ2-6; D gene unclear. The CDR3 is made up of 12 amino acids. V lost 5 bases and J lost 2, with 1 base in between.

The rearrangement links TRBV19 to TRBJ1-3, with D perhaps TRBD1 (5 bases). Germline V gives CDR1 LNHDA, CDR2 SQIVND (reference sequence). Trimming left V 4 bases short and J 2 bases short, with 12 bases between. The CDR3 sequence is 15 residues long. In DNA, the CDR3 is TGTGCCAGTAGTACCCAAGACAGCCCTGGAAACACCATATATTTT. It is translated as CASSTQDSPGNTIYF. The full variable domain, rest sourced from reference TRBV19 and TRBJ1-3, is DGGITQSPKYLFRKEGQNVTLSCEQNLNHDAMYWYRQDPGQGLRLIYYSQIVNDFQKGDIAEGYSVSREKKESFPLTVTSAQKNPTAFYLCASSTQDSPGNTIYFGEGSWLTVV.

The chain employs TRBV5-4 and TRBJ2-7; D is ambiguous. The germline CDR1 and CDR2 sequences are SGHNT and YYREEE (reference sequence). Trimming pared 0 bases from V and 0 bases from J, leaving 10 bases between. The CDR3 is 15 residues long. CDR3 sequence: CASSLGATISYEQYF. The CDR3 coding sequence is TGTGCCAGCAGCTTGGGGGCCACCATCTCCTACGAGCAGTACTTC.

CDR3 sequence reads: CASSSGDSHQPQHF. As DNA, the CDR3 is TGTGCCAGCAGTTCCGGGGACAGCCATCAGCCCCAGCATTTT. This rearrangement joins TRBV28 to TRBJ1-5, with 7 bases fitting TRBD1. Germline trimming cut 4 bases from V and 5 bases from J; bases unmatched to any gene: 5. Germline assignment: CDR1 MDHEN and CDR2 SYDVKM. This CDR3 has 14 amino acids.

J is TRBJ1-1 and V is TRBV7-2; TRBD1 agrees at 8 bases. The CDR3 spans 15 residues. CDR1 SGHTA and CDR2 FQGNSA come from the germline V gene. Trimming removed 5 bases from V and 5 bases from J; junction bases left unmatched: 10. CDR3 loop: CASSELWTGRTEAFF. The CDR3 coding sequence is TGTGCCAGCAGCGAACTATGGACAGGGAGGACTGAAGCTTTCTTT.

The rearrangement uses TRBV7-9 and TRBJ2-5, with D possibly being TRBD1 (6 bases). Trimming removed 4 bases at V and 9 bases at J, with 18 bases between. This CDR3 has 14 residues. In germline, CDR1 is SEHNR, CDR2 FQNEAQ (reference sequence). This CDR3 reads CASSSGTPPPAQYF. The CDR3 nucleotides are TGTGCCAGCAGCTCTGGGACACCGCCTCCGGCCCAGTACTTC.

The chain links TRBV7-3 to TRBJ2-1; 10 bases line up with TRBD2. Germline V gene lookup returns CDR1 SGHTA and CDR2 FQGTGA. This CDR3 is built from 15 residues. V lost 1 base and J lost 5; bases outside the gene matches: 2. CDR3: CASSLIAGGDNEQFF. The CDR3, as DNA: TGTGCCAGCAGCTTAATAGCGGGGGGCGACAATGAGCAGTTCTTC.

The rearrangement uses TRBV5-1 and TRBJ2-7, with TRBD2 matching 11 bases. The germline CDR1 and CDR2 sequences are SGHRS and YFSETQ. The CDR3 loop spans 16 amino acids. V was pared by 4 bases and J by 0 bases, with 6 bases of the junction left unmatched. The CDR3 DNA follows: TGCGCCAGCAGCCCGCGACTAGCGGGGCCCTCCTACGAGCAGTACTTC. This codes for CASSPRLAGPSYEQYF.

The chain links TRBV7-9 to TRBJ1-1, with D unclear. Germline CDR1 is SEHNR and CDR2 is FQNEAQ (reference sequence). CDR3 length: 17 residues. Trimming pared 1 base from V and 1 base from J, leaving 16 bases between. The CDR3 region has the DNA TGTGCCAGCAGCTTAGAGGTTTACCCCTGGGAGAACACTGAAGCTTTCTTT. Its protein product is CASSLEVYPWENTEAFF.

The chain uses TRBV28 and TRBJ1-2; D remains ambiguous. The CDR3 covers 14 residues. Germline V gene sequence: CDR1 MDHEN, CDR2 SYDVKM. Trimming took off 7 bases at V and 5 bases at J, with 17 bases between the two ends. This CDR3 is CASTLPGGVYGYTF. The CDR3 DNA sequence: TGTGCCAGCACTCTCCCGGGCGGCGTTTATGGCTACACCTTC.

The chain uses TRBV6-5 and TRBJ1-5, with D maybe TRBD1 (5 bases). Trimming left V 4 bases short and J 4 bases short, with 11 bases between. The CDR3 is 14 residues long. The germline CDR1 and CDR2 sequences are MNHEY and SVGAGI. CDR3 sequence (DNA): TGTGCCAGCAGTTTCCGGGGACTAAATCAGCCCCAGCATTTT. Translating it yields CASSFRGLNQPQHF.

The CDR3 DNA reads as TGTGCCAGCAGTTTTTCTGCTAGCGGGGGAGCAGATACGCAGTATTTT. It codes for CASSFSASGGADTQYF. The chain employs TRBV28 and TRBJ2-3; 10 bases align to TRBD2. The CDR3 runs to 16 residues. After removal of 3 bases from V and 4 bases from J, the junction contained 7 bases not matched to a gene. Germline CDR1 reads MDHEN; CDR2 reads SYDVKM.

V is TRBV21-1 and J is TRBJ2-7; whether TRBD1, the table's D call, matches the DNA was not checked. TRBV21-1 is designated a pseudogene. CDR3 size: 14 residues. The chain's CDR3 is CASIFPTGWHEQYF. Written as DNA, the CDR3 is TGTGCCAGCATCTTTCCCACAGGGTGGCACGAGCAGTACTTC.

CDR3 nucleotide sequence: TGTGCCAGCAGCGTAGTTAGTGGGGACAGAACCCCGAACACTGAAGCTTTCTTT. This codes for CASSVVSGDRTPNTEAFF. This sequence joins TRBV9 and TRBJ1-1; 7 bases fit TRBD1. This CDR3 has 18 amino acids. V gave up 0 bases and J gave up 1 base; unmatched junction bases: 12. Germline CDR1 reads SGDLS; CDR2 reads YYNGEE. The complete variable domain, with remaining parts taken from reference TRBV9 and TRBJ1-1, reads DSGVTQTPKHLITATGQRVTLRCSPRSGDLSVYWYQQSLDQGLQFLIQYYNGEERAKGNILERFSAQQFPDLHSELNLSSLELGDSALYFCASSVVSGDRTPNTEAFFGQGTRLTVV.